Described below is a single TCR beta chain sequence and its context. There are a few counts of this clonotype. Its cognate antigen has yet to be identified. Base qualities are not at hand, and no much larger clone is one base apart. CDR1 and CDR2 (SEHNR, FQNEAQ) derive from the germline V gene (reference sequence). The CDR3, from cysteine to phenylalanine, totals 15 residues. Only the CDR3 region is kept as DNA, spanning 45 bases read in frame from base 1. Systemically healthy Caucasian individuals from Russia, approximately 39 in total and aged about 6 to 100 years, were included as donors. Approximately 9.7 milliliters of peripheral blood were drawn from each donor into EDTA-treated Vacutainer tubes. PBMCs were isolated by Ficoll-Paque density-gradient centrifugation, with at least 6 million obtained per sample. Trizol reagent was used to extract total RNA from the PBMCs, yielding at least 6 micrograms per sample. The percentages of naive CD45RAhigh/CD27high T cells were determined by flow cytometry on a PBMC aliquot from every donor.

This entry belongs to a study of blood T cells in healthy people across ages (dated by TCRdb to about 2015). With respect to the entire study: In model experiments, template switching captured about one uniquely barcoded TCR beta cDNA molecule for every two T cells. Using deep sequencing normalized with unique cDNA molecular identifiers, the study measured how TCR beta repertoire diversity changes with age. The donors were divided into four age groups: young (average around 16 years), middle-aged (approximately 39), aged (approximately 64) and long-lived (roughly 86). To avoid experimental bias, donors of different ages were randomly spread across the sequencing lanes. The study analyzed two additional independent replicas of 1 million unique cDNA reads from the same blood draw for two donors, one aged 18 to 29 and one aged 80 or older. Overall results and qualifications from the work: Conclusive comparison of naive and antigen-experienced compartments was prevented by the profiling of bulk unsorted PBMCs. The CMV infection status of donors was not known, potentially confounding age-related changes in expanded clonotypes. Estimates of total diversity from one million sequenced T cells were regarded as lower bounds and underestimates. As age increased, observed TCR beta diversity per million T cells dropped in a roughly linear way, and a significant reduction was already evident by age about 40. Observed TCR beta diversity correlated strongly with the percentage of naive T cells measured by flow cytometry. Compared with the aged group, the long-lived group had more naive CD4+ T cells, fewer expanded clones and increased TCR diversity, a pattern suggesting age selection.

Libraries were prepared through 5' RACE. Data came from an Illumina HiSeq 2500. The second PCR ran for about 6 to 12 cycles and used a J-beta primer mix along with a sample-barcoded 5' primer. Each TCR beta cDNA molecule received a unique molecular identifier from a template-switch 5' adaptor carrying 12 random nucleotides. At least 2.5 million CDR3-containing paired-end reads were obtained from each sample. First-strand cDNA synthesis was performed from all RNA using the Mint cDNA synthesis kit, with priming by a TRBC-specific oligonucleotide. After uracil-DNA glycosylase treatment, a first 18-cycle PCR used universal primers M1SS and BC2_uni_R on all cDNA. In the authors' own workflow: For normalization, 1 million high-quality reads, each with a distinct molecular identifier, were randomly selected from each sample. Instead of being binned into consensus sequences, reads that shared molecular identifiers were thrown out. MiTCR, with a Q25 quality threshold and the strictest error-elimination algorithm, was used for CDR3 identification, clonotype clustering and error correction. A nonparametric unseen species model with Euler transformation was used to estimate a lower bound on total TCR beta diversity. Using fastp trimming at Q25 and MiXCR clonotype assembly, TCRdb reanalyzed the public sequencing data and kept in-frame beta chains. When rows share a CDR3 protein, they turn into one entry using the most common DNA and genes. TCRdb, rather than the study authors, made the V and J calls. The sample profile shows 2 million or so distinct CDR3 sequences; 49% of them were found once. The ten largest account for more than 2% of the sample.

The sequenced sample was blood. This sequence uses TRBV7-9 and TRBJ2-4; the D gene cannot be resolved beyond TRBD1 or TRBD2, each matching 6 bases. The DNA end favors TRBJ2-7, so the J call may be wrong. The TCR originated in a middle-aged woman in good health. The CDR3 is CASSTTGLGGYEQYF. The DNA is TGTGCCAGCAGCACCACAGGGCTGGGGGGCTACGAGCAGTACTTC.